The rows below give T cell receptor beta chains drawn from one sample of a study of identical twins. A single record per CDR3 protein comes from TCRdb applying MiXCR to the 5' RACE reads. The sample holds some 240,000 distinct CDR3 sequences, about 8% seen once. The data were also submitted as part of a second study, on yellow fever vaccine responses in identical twins.

Sequenced material: CD8+ T cells sorted from blood. The receptors originated from a woman aged 18-29 years in good health. Each CDR3 is given with its conserved first and last residue. Fields, in order: clone size, D gene, V gene, J gene, CDR3 protein, CDR3 DNA. A D gene is named only where the DNA matches it firmly. The listing skips clone size in some rows; elsewhere it reads once, few, many or a size class.

NA	TRBD1	TRBV12-3/TRBV12-4	TRBJ1-5	CASSSQGARGNQPQHF	TGTGCCAGCAGTTCACAGGGGGCAAGGGGCAATCAGCCCCAGCATTTT
NA	NA	TRBV20-1	TRBJ2-1	CSARLVGYNEQFF	TGCAGTGCGAGACTAGTAGGTTACAATGAGCAGTTCTTC
few	NA	TRBV5-6	TRBJ2-1	CASSLSIGEQYNEQFF	TGTGCCAGCAGCTTATCTATCGGGGAACAATACAATGAGCAGTTCTTC
few	TRBD1	TRBV9	TRBJ2-7	CASSVGTGRLSEQYF	TGTGCCAGCAGCGTTGGGACAGGACGGCTCTCCGAGCAGTACTTC
NA	NA	TRBV7-2	TRBJ2-1	CASSLNGEPNLYEQFF	TGTGCCAGCAGCTTAAACGGAGAACCGAACCTCTATGAGCAGTTCTTC
many	NA	TRBV21-1	TRBJ1-5	CASSKGFRNSNQPQHF	TGTGCCAGCAGCAAAGGTTTCAGAAATAGCAATCAGCCCCAGCATTTT
few	NA	TRBV19	TRBJ2-7	CASSTEGGPYEQYF	TGTGCCAGTAGCACCGAGGGGGGCCCCTACGAGCAGTACTTC
many	NA	TRBV7-9	TRBJ2-2	CASSLDWPTGELFF	TGTGCCAGCAGCTTAGATTGGCCCACCGGGGAGCTGTTTTTT
many	NA	TRBV29-1	TRBJ2-2	CSVVSGDTGELFF	TGCAGCGTTGTATCGGGGGACACCGGGGAGCTGTTTTTT
many	NA	TRBV29-1	TRBJ2-1	CSVVEESSPANEQFF	TGCAGCGTTGTTGAGGAGTCTTCCCCGGCTAATGAGCAGTTCTTC
many	NA	TRBV29-1	TRBJ1-1	CSVEEGATEAFF	TGCAGCGTTGAAGAGGGGGCGACTGAAGCTTTCTTT
few	TRBD2	TRBV29-1	TRBJ2-1	CSVEDRGTSVSYNEQFF	TGCAGCGTTGAAGATCGTGGGACTAGCGTATCCTACAATGAGCAGTTCTTC
many	NA	TRBV27	TRBJ2-2	CASSSSLGRYTGELFF	TGTGCCAGCAGTTCCTCCCTCGGACGGTACACCGGGGAGCTGTTTTTT
many	TRBD2	TRBV5-1	TRBJ2-3	CASSLAEWVGGDTQYF	TGCGCCAGCAGCTTGGCCGAATGGGTCGGGGGGGATACGCAGTATTTT
NA	TRBD1	TRBV20-1	TRBJ2-7	CSAREGQYEQYF	TGCAGTGCTAGAGAGGGACAGTACGAGCAGTACTTC
few	NA	TRBV6-5	TRBJ2-5	CASSYYDPQETQYF	TGTGCCAGCAGTTACTATGACCCCCAAGAGACCCAGTACTTC
many	TRBD2	TRBV7-9	TRBJ2-7	CASSLPLAEGQYF	TGTGCCAGCAGCTTACCCCTAGCGGAAGGCCAGTACTTC